The 14 T cell receptor beta chains presented below share a single source sample, sequenced in a study of beta chain features in type 1 diabetes. For these receptors, no antigen is known. What was sequenced were expressed TCRB transcripts, since all of the isolated RNA had been reverse transcribed. Using immunoSEQ multiplex PCR, the repertoire was profiled, and TCRdb retains in-frame clones only, with some absent. In the table there are approximately 250,000 clones, around 15% of which are singletons. Findings and limits, study-wide: Among all four CD4+ subsets, Type 1 diabetes patients had TCRB CDR3s that were moderately but significantly shorter.

What was sequenced was naive CD4+ T cells from blood. These receptors originate from a man younger than 40 with type 1 diabetes.

This clone was seen only a few times. This sequence joins TRBV5-1 and TRBJ2-5; D gene unclear. Germline lookup yields CDR1 SGHRS and CDR2 YFSETQ. The CDR3 contains 16 residues. V was clipped by 0 bases and J by 5 bases, with 17 bases between them. CDR3 DNA: TGCGCCAGCAGCTTGGGCCGTTCGGGTTCGCAGGAGACCCAGTACTTC. Protein sequence: CASSLGRSGSQETQYF.

This clone has a handful of counts. The chain couples TRBV5-1 to TRBJ2-5; 10 nucleotides match TRBD2. The CDR3 loop spans 16 amino acids. The germline V gene has CDR1 SGHRS and CDR2 YFSETQ. J lost 7 bases, V lost 0 bases, and 9 bases had no gene match. The CDR3 loop reads CASSLALTSGSGTQYF. For the CDR3, the DNA is TGCGCCAGCAGCTTGGCGCTGACTAGCGGGTCGGGGACCCAGTACTTC.

This clone occurred a few times. The chain couples TRBV30 to TRBJ2-3; 7 bases line up with TRBD2. The CDR3 covers 16 residues. Germline CDR1 is GTSNPN and CDR2 is SVGIG (reference sequence). J gave up 1 base and V 0 bases, and 7 bases lay outside the gene matches. CDR3 sequence: CAWSVKGLAGTDTQYF. The CDR3 DNA sequence: TGTGCCTGGAGTGTAAAGGGGCTAGCGGGCACAGATACGCAGTATTTT.

This clone has more than one count but fewer than ten. This chain connects TRBV10-3 to TRBJ1-4; D remains unclear. Between the trimmed V and J ends, which lost 10 bases and 6 bases, there was a span of 15 bases. This CDR3 has 13 amino acids. In germline, CDR1 is ENHRY, CDR2 SYGVKD. This CDR3 is CATQPREDEKLFF. The CDR3 coding sequence is TGTGCCACCCAACCAAGGGAGGATGAAAAACTGTTTTTT.

Concerning this clone: This same CDR3 is encoded by further DNA sequences in the sample. The chain has TRBV9 and TRBJ1-2, with D perhaps TRBD1 (5 bases). V lost 2 bases and J 1 base, leaving 6 bases between the germline ends. The CDR3 length is 13 residues. Germline loops: CDR1 SGDLS, CDR2 YYNGEE. CDR3 loop: CASSVDSNYGYTF. The CDR3, as DNA: TGTGCCAGCAGCGTCGACAGTAACTATGGCTACACCTTC. The full variable domain, its missing parts supplied by reference TRBV9 and TRBJ1-2, is DSGVTQTPKHLITATGQRVTLRCSPRSGDLSVYWYQQSLDQGLQFLIQYYNGEERAKGNILERFSAQQFPDLHSELNLSSLELGDSALYFCASSVDSNYGYTFGSGTRLTVV.

The chain combines TRBV5-1 with TRBJ2-5, with TRBD2 identical over 8 bases. V lost 3 bases to trimming and J lost 1 base; unmatched junction nucleotides: 5. CDR3 length equals 15 residues. Germline V gene data show CDR1 as SGHRS and CDR2 as YFSETQ. The CDR3 DNA is TGCGCCAGCAGCTGGGTGACTAGCGTCCAAGAGACCCAGTACTTC. Protein sequence: CASSWVTSVQETQYF.

The chain employs TRBV18 and TRBJ2-7, with D unclear. Germline V CDR1 and CDR2: KGHSH, LQKENI. The CDR3 spans 14 residues. The V gene lost 2 bases and the J gene lost 0 bases, with 8 bases spanning the gap. DNA of the CDR3: TGTGCCAGCTCACCAATTGACGGCTCCTACGAGCAGTACTTC. It translates to CASSPIDGSYEQYF. Using reference TRBV18 and TRBJ2-7 for the parts outside the CDR3, the full variable domain is NAGVMQNPRHLVRRRGQEARLRCSPMKGHSHVYWYRQLPEEGLKFMVYLQKENIIDESGMPKERFSAEFPKEGPSILRIQQVVRGDSAAYFCASSPIDGSYEQYFGPGTRLTVT.

This clone was recorded a few times. The rearrangement joins TRBV15 to TRBJ1-5; TRBD1 matches at 8 bases. From germline, CDR1 is LNHNV and CDR2 YYDKDF (reference sequence). CDR3 length equals 16 residues. Trimming cost V 3 bases and J 4 bases; bases outside gene matches: 8. Here the CDR3 reads CATSRDRTGRNQPQHF. CDR3 in DNA: TGTGCCACCAGCAGGGATAGGACAGGGAGGAATCAGCCCCAGCATTTT.

This clone has just a few counts. CDR3 in amino acids: CASSKVVEHSTDTQYF. CDR3 nucleotides: TGTGCCAGCAGCAAAGTGGTTGAGCATAGCACAGATACGCAGTATTTT. V is TRBV21-1 and J is TRBJ2-3; TRBD2 reflects the table's D call only, with no check against the DNA. TRBV21-1 corresponds to a pseudogene. The CDR3 sequence is 16 residues long.

This clone was seen only a few times. The rearrangement links TRBV30 to TRBJ2-5; D is ambiguous. The germline CDR1 and CDR2 sequences are GTSNPN and SVGIG (reference sequence). With 3 bases removed from V and 5 bases from J, the gap between germline ends came to 10 bases. This CDR3 is 12 amino acids long. CDR3 DNA sequence: TGTGCCTGGAGCTTGACATTGGAGACCCAGTACTTC. Encoded protein: CAWSLTLETQYF.

This clone showed up just a few times. V and J are TRBV5-4 and TRBJ2-3; 7 bases are shared with TRBD2. Germline values: CDR1 SGHNT, CDR2 YYREEE (reference sequence). V shed 4 bases, J shed 2 bases, and the junction held 13 bases outside the gene matches. The CDR3 loop spans 17 amino acids. The CDR3 DNA reads as TGTGCCAGCAGCCAATCTTCGTGGAGCGGGGTCACAGATACGCAGTATTTT. Amino acid sequence: CASSQSSWSGVTDTQYF.

This rearrangement joins TRBV25-1 to TRBJ1-1; no clear D. With 3 bases removed from V and 5 bases from J, the gap between germline ends came to 13 bases. CDR3 size: 14 residues. Germline V gene data show CDR1 as MGHDK and CDR2 as SYGVNS. CDR3 amino acids: CASSELAGGTEAFF. The CDR3, as DNA: TGTGCCAGCAGTGAGTTGGCAGGTGGTACTGAAGCTTTCTTT.

This clone has only a few counts. The chain has TRBV30 and TRBJ2-5; D is ambiguous. The V gene lost 0 bases and the J gene lost 6 bases, with 5 bases spanning the gap. Germline CDR1 GTSNPN, CDR2 SVGIG (reference sequence). CDR3 length: 11 residues. CDR3 residues: CAWSVRKTQYF. The DNA of the CDR3 is TGTGCCTGGAGTGTACGGAAGACCCAGTACTTC.

The gene calls are TRBV10-3 and TRBJ2-7, with 13 positions matching TRBD2. Per germline, CDR1 ENHRY and CDR2 SYGVKD. V was clipped by 6 bases and J by 4 bases; unmatched bases: 9. The CDR3 sequence is 16 residues long. The CDR3 DNA reads TGTGCCATCAGCTCCGGACTAGCGGGAGACTCTTACGAGCAGTACTTC. Encoded protein: CAISSGLAGDSYEQYF.